This TCR beta chain was captured by sequencing in a study of T cell responses to AZD1222 COVID-19 vaccine. Study-level points and caveats: Dominant CD4 TCR responses targeted spike regions 160-218 and 743-854. Only a handful of individuals given AZD1222 were seropositive at baseline.

Clones were sequenced by immunoSEQ multiplex PCR, and TCRdb holds only the in-frame ones, with some missing. The table includes around 110,000 clones, approximately 85% detected once. This CDR3 region has 18 residues. The germline V gene has CDR1 MDHEN and CDR2 SYDVKM. The V segment lost 6 bases and the J segment 1 base; nucleotides outside the gene matches: 9. To note about this clone: The antigen is undetermined.

This chain uses TRBV28 with TRBJ2-6; 10 bases map to TRBD1. The sequenced sample was peripheral blood, obtained on day 0 of MenACWY control vaccination. The receptor was derived from an adult in good health. The DNA for the CDR3 is TGTGCCAGCAGAGTCCTCGGACAGGGGGGGTCTGGGGCCAACGTCCTGACTTTC. Its protein is CASRVLGQGGSGANVLTF.